This T cell receptor beta chain was identified during a study of CD8+CD57+ T cells in acquired aplastic anemia listed by TCRdb under 2018. Regarding the complete study: On average, sorted CD4+ and CD8+ cells yielded approximately 3 ug of extracted DNA, with a range of roughly 0.19 to 27.4 ug. A CD8+CD57+ expansion meant a frequency higher than the mean frequency seen in healthy subjects.

Overall results and qualifications from the work: Around 30 CD8+ CDR3 sequences were found in both patients and controls but appeared to be highly expressed in patients and within the immunodominant clones of the patients. CD8+ Simpson's diversity did not differ significantly between patients and healthy controls (P=0.060).

V and J lose 0 bases and 11 bases, and a span of 1 base separates them. Spanning cysteine to phenylalanine, the CDR3 consists of 9 amino acids. Only the CDR3 part of the read is kept: 27 bases, read in frame from the first base. Taken from the germline V gene (reference sequence), the CDR1 and CDR2 loops are LGHDT and YNNKEL. TCR beta VDJ combination and CDR3 sequence profiling used genomic DNA as the template. An Illumina HiSeq 2000 was the platform used for TCR repertoire sequencing. Per the original workflow: Repertoires were assessed using TRBV/TRBJ rearrangement plots, CDR3 size and DJ length profiles, and Simpson's diversity index. The most abundant DNA sequence in the deep sequencing data was taken as the immunodominant clone. CDR3 amino acid sequences were checked for sharing between subjects and were compared against published repertoires and the VDJdb database. The public reads were quality trimmed at Q25 with fastp and then assembled into clones with MiXCR by TCRdb, keeping productive beta chains. Each record represents a unique CDR3 protein, reported with the most common genes and DNA among its rows. The V and J calls and clone size are TCRdb's, not the authors'. The sample yields about 160,000 distinct CDR3 sequences; under 55% were counted once. Approximately 3% of the sample comes from the top ten.

Patients chosen for sequencing had shown expansion of CD8+CD57+ cells by flow cytometry. Every patient had severe acquired aplastic anemia, diagnosed using the International Study of Aplastic Anemia and Agranulocytosis and Camitta criteria. Patients had received no therapy at the time of blood sampling. TCR repertoires of sorted CD4+ and CD8+ blood T cells from severe aplastic anemia patients and healthy subjects were deep-sequenced in the study. In the USA, patient enrollment took place under clinicaltrials.gov protocols 00001620, 01623167, 00001397, 00071045, 00081523 and 00961064. Ficoll-Paque density gradient centrifugation was used to isolate peripheral blood mononuclear cells. CD4+ and CD8+ T cells were sorted by FACS or magnetic beads before DNA extraction. This clonotype was observed many times. Its cognate antigen has yet to be identified. No clone much larger than this one lies a single base away; base qualities are absent.

The sequenced sample consisted of sorted CD4+, CD8+, or CD8+CD57+ T cells (not recorded which) from PBMCs. This TCR came from a human donor with aplastic anemia. The chain couples TRBV3-1 to TRBJ1-2; too little of a D gene remains to name it. The CDR3 amino acid sequence is: CASSQEYTF. The DNA sequence is given as TGTGCCAGCAGCCAAGAGTACACCTTC. The reference TRBV3-1 and TRBJ1-2 proteins fill in what lies around the CDR3, so the full variable domain reads DTAVSQTPKYLVTQMGNDKSIKCEQNLGHDTMYWYKQDSKKFLKIMFSYNNKELIINETVPNRFSPKSPDKAHLNLHINSLELGDSAVYFCASSQEYTFGSGTRLTVV.